A single sample gave rise to the 20 T cell receptor beta chains below, sequenced in a study of OX40 agonist ivuxolimab in advanced cancers. Repertoires were generated with immunoSEQ multiplex PCR, while TCRdb's copy carries only in-frame clones and drops some. The sample has some 45,000 clones, 75% to 90% seen once. The source material was CD4+ or CD8+ T cells sorted from blood, sampled in a trial of the OX40 agonist ivuxolimab. These receptors all come from an adult with an advanced solid tumor such as melanoma, head and neck, liver or kidney cancer.

V gene TRBV14 combines with J gene TRBJ1-4; TRBD1 agrees at 10 bases. This CDR3 is 15 amino acids long. Trimming removed 2 bases from V and 7 bases from J; junction bases left unmatched: 4. The germline gives CDR1 SGHDN, CDR2 FVKESK. The CDR3 DNA sequence: TGTGCCAGCAGCCAACGACAGGGGGCCGGTGAAAAACTGTTTTTT. This codes for CASSQRQGAGEKLFF.

The chain recombines TRBV5-1 with TRBJ2-7, with a tentative D call TRBD2 (5 bases). Germline CDR1 is SGHRS and CDR2 is YFSETQ. The CDR3 runs 14 residues. Trimming removed 8 bases from V and 5 bases from J, with 20 bases in between. CDR3 DNA: TGCGCCAGTAAGGAGGTCGAATTGCGCGACGAGCAGTACTTC. Amino acids: CASKEVELRDEQYF. Using reference TRBV5-1 and TRBJ2-7 for the parts outside the CDR3, the full variable domain is KAGVTQTPRYLIKTRGQQVTLSCSPISGHRSVSWYQQTPGQGLQFLFEYFSETQRNKGNFPGRFSGRQFSNSRSEMNVSTLELGDSALYLCASKEVELRDEQYFGPGTRLTVT.

V usage is TRBV14 and J usage is TRBJ1-2; D might be TRBD1 (5 bases). The CDR3 covers 15 residues. Germline CDR1 is SGHDN and CDR2 is FVKESK. V was shortened by 0 bases and J by 4 bases, with 12 bases between the two germline ends. The CDR3 region has the DNA TGTGCCAGCAGCCAAGACTCGGGACGGATCTATGGCTACACCTTC. This sequence encodes CASSQDSGRIYGYTF.

The gene calls are TRBV7-8 and TRBJ1-1; possible D gene TRBD1, 5 bases. Germline lookup yields CDR1 SGHVS and CDR2 FQNEAQ. Trimming shortened V by 4 bases and J by 6 bases, and 12 bases separated the two germline ends. The CDR3 contains 13 residues. The CDR3 sequence is CASSSQRGSEAFF. The CDR3 DNA is TGTGCCAGCAGCTCCCAAAGGGGTTCTGAAGCTTTCTTT.

The rearrangement joins TRBV19 to TRBJ2-5; D is undetermined. V lost 2 bases and J lost 1, with 5 bases in between. Germline V gene lookup returns CDR1 LNHDA and CDR2 SQIVND (reference sequence). There are 13 residues in the CDR3. The chain's CDR3 is CASSINLQETQYF. The CDR3 DNA reads as TGTGCCAGTAGTATAAATCTCCAAGAGACCCAGTACTTC.

This clone was counted once. The gene calls are TRBV11-2 and TRBJ1-4; tentative D call: TRBD1 (6 bases). CDR1 and CDR2 from the germline V gene are SGHAT and FQNNGV. This CDR3 contains 15 residues. V lost 2 bases and J lost 6, with 13 bases in between. The CDR3 DNA reads as TGTGCCAGCAGCTTAAGCGGGGGCACTTATGAAAAACTGTTTTTT. It specifies CASSLSGGTYEKLFF.

The genes are TRBV2 and TRBJ1-5; D unresolved. The CDR3 covers 12 residues. Germline V gene data show CDR1 as SNHLY and CDR2 as FYNNEI. V dropped 3 bases and J dropped 11 bases, with 11 bases sitting between them. CDR3 coding DNA: TGTGCCAGCAGTGATGCTTGGGGTTCCCAGCATTTT. Its translation is CASSDAWGSQHF.

This chain joins TRBV11-2 and TRBJ2-3; D is uncertain. The length of the CDR3 is 16 residues. V lost 2 bases and J lost 2, with 14 bases in between. From germline, CDR1 is SGHAT and CDR2 FQNNGV. CDR3 bases: TGTGCCAGCAGCTTACCGGGTCCTTACTCCACAGATACGCAGTATTTT. Its protein is CASSLPGPYSTDTQYF.

The CDR3 is CASGLVGSAGELFF. The DNA of the CDR3 is TGTGCTAGTGGTTTGGTAGGATCGGCCGGGGAGCTGTTTTTT. This chain links TRBV12-5 with TRBJ2-2; D gene unclear. CDR1 is LGHNT and CDR2 is FRNRAP in the germline V gene. This CDR3 is built from 14 residues. Trimming took off 0 bases at V and 6 bases at J, with 8 bases between the two ends. Variable domain in full (rest from reference TRBV12-5 and TRBJ2-2): DARVTQTPRHKVTEMGQEVTMRCQPILGHNTVFWYRQTMMQGLELLAYFRNRAPLDDSGMPKDRFSAEMPDATLATLKIQPSEPRDSAVYFCASGLVGSAGELFFGEGSRLTVL.

This chain uses TRBV11-2 with TRBJ1-2; TRBD1 aligns across 9 bases. Looked up from germline, CDR1 is SGHAT and CDR2 is FQNNGV. The CDR3 covers 15 residues. The trim removed 6 bases at V and 8 bases at J, leaving 13 bases unmatched. CDR3 sequence (DNA): TGTGCCAGCAGTCATAGGATACAGGGGGCAGGCGGCTACACCTTC. This encodes CASSHRIQGAGGYTF.

The chain has TRBV7-9 and TRBJ2-3; D not resolved. The germline V gene has CDR1 SEHNR and CDR2 FQNEAQ (reference sequence). CDR3 length: 14 residues. Trimming stripped 5 bases from V and 0 bases from J, with 9 bases between. The CDR3 DNA sequence: TGTGCCAGCAGCGAACCCGGGAGCACAGATACGCAGTATTTT. Translated, it gives CASSEPGSTDTQYF.

The DNA of the CDR3 is TGTGCTAGTGGTTTGGGACTAGCGGGAGCTGGGGCCAACGTCCTGACTTTC. Translated: CASGLGLAGAGANVLTF. J is TRBJ2-6 and V is TRBV12-5; 12 bases are shared with TRBD2. In germline, CDR1 is LGHNT, CDR2 FRNRAP. J was trimmed by 2 bases and V by 1 base; bases with no gene match: 0. The CDR3 runs 17 residues.

Only a few counts were recorded for this clone. The chain recombines TRBV2 with TRBJ1-2; D is undetermined. The V end was cut by 2 bases, the J end by 3 bases, with 1 base between. The CDR3 loop spans 11 amino acids. Looked up from germline, CDR1 is SNHLY and CDR2 is FYNNEI. For the CDR3, the DNA is TGTGCCAGCAGTGAACACTATGGCTACACCTTC. Translation gives CASSEHYGYTF.

The table lists this clone with a few counts. This chain uses TRBV2 with TRBJ2-1; 13 positions agree with TRBD2. The trim removed 4 bases at V and 3 bases at J, leaving 15 bases unmatched. Germline V gene sequence: CDR1 SNHLY, CDR2 FYNNEI. CDR3 length: 20 residues. CDR3 in amino acids: CASSGRTSGSKYTYYNEQFF. For the CDR3, the DNA is TGTGCCAGCAGTGGCCGGACTAGCGGGAGTAAATATACCTACTACAATGAGCAGTTCTTC.

The CDR3 loop reads CASSFYRLAYEQYF. The CDR3 DNA is TGTGCCAGCAGCTTTTATAGGCTGGCCTACGAGCAGTACTTC. This chain links TRBV11-3 with TRBJ2-5; D is ambiguous. With the DNA end fitting TRBJ2-7 better, the J assignment may be wrong. This CDR3 is built from 14 residues. Germline CDR1 is SGHNT and CDR2 is YENEEA.

This clone was recorded once. This chain links TRBV9 with TRBJ1-3; possible D gene TRBD1, 5 bases. The CDR3 has 16 amino acids. Per germline, CDR1 SGDLS and CDR2 YYNGEE. V was trimmed by 0 bases and J by 4 bases, leaving 14 bases between them. DNA of the CDR3: TGTGCCAGCAGCGTAGCCCCAAGGGGTTCCGGAAACACCATATATTTT. Encoded protein: CASSVAPRGSGNTIYF.

The chain carries TRBV11-2 and TRBJ2-3; D is unclear. This CDR3 contains 15 residues. Germline V gives CDR1 SGHAT, CDR2 FQNNGV. Between the trimmed V and J ends, which lost 1 base and 0 bases, there was a span of 8 bases. CDR3 coding DNA: TGTGCCAGCAGCTTAGTGCCGGCTAGCACAGATACGCAGTATTTT. As protein: CASSLVPASTDTQYF.

The rearrangement links TRBV7-9 to TRBJ2-1; D is unresolved. Trimming cost V 2 bases and J 9 bases, with 5 bases left between them. The CDR3 is 11 residues long. Per germline, CDR1 SEHNR and CDR2 FQNEAQ (reference sequence). The chain's CDR3 is CASSLYGEQFF. The DNA of the CDR3 is TGTGCCAGCAGCTTATATGGTGAGCAGTTCTTC.

This chain uses TRBV28 with TRBJ1-2; D is unclear. Trimming took 7 bases from V and 4 from J, leaving 10 bases between them. There are 12 residues in the CDR3. The germline gives CDR1 MDHEN, CDR2 SYDVKM. In DNA form, the CDR3 reads TGTGCCAGCAATCGCAGGTTCTATGGCTACACCTTC. Amino acids: CASNRRFYGYTF.

The rearrangement joins TRBV5-4 to TRBJ2-1; 8 bases are shared with TRBD2. The V gene end was trimmed by 3 bases and the J gene end by 7 bases; junction bases not matched to a gene: 18. This CDR3 is built from 18 residues. CDR1 is SGHNT, CDR2 YYREEE, per germline (reference sequence). CDR3 region: CASSYLNPAGAVKNEQFF. The CDR3, as DNA: TGTGCCAGCAGCTATCTTAACCCAGCGGGAGCAGTAAAGAATGAGCAGTTCTTC. Full variable domain (missing parts from reference TRBV5-4 and TRBJ2-1): ETGVTQSPTHLIKTRGQQVTLRCSSQSGHNTVSWYQQALGQGPQFIFQYYREEENGRGNFPPRFSGLQFPNYSSELNVNALELDDSALYLCASSYLNPAGAVKNEQFFGPGTRLTVL.